The 14 T cell receptor beta chains listed next were all sequenced from one sample in a study of radiation and T cells in renal cell carcinoma. Profiling relied on immunoSEQ multiplex PCR, and the TCRdb table lists in-frame clones only, not all of them. Counted here are over 12,000 clones, about two thirds occurring once; the ten biggest clones make up under 20%. The treatment is: treatment-naive control, cytoreductive nephrectomy. The sequences come from tumor tissue, collected from a patient whose treatment was nephrectomy without radiotherapy. These receptors originate from a man aged 55 to 69 with renal cell carcinoma.

V usage is TRBV2 and J usage is TRBJ1-3; maybe TRBD1 (6 bases). V was pared by 6 bases and J by 2 bases, with 11 bases between. Germline V gene data show CDR1 as SNHLY and CDR2 as FYNNEI. This CDR3 spans 14 amino acids. The DNA for the CDR3 is TGTGCCAGCAGACCACAGGGTCCTGGAAACACCATATATTTT. Its protein product is CASRPQGPGNTIYF.

This clone has a handful of counts. V is TRBV6-5 and J is TRBJ2-3; 12 bases are shared with TRBD2. Trimming at V came to 0 bases and at J to 5 bases, leaving 3 bases not matched to a gene. CDR1 is MNHEY, CDR2 SVGAGI, per germline. This CDR3 has 16 amino acids. The CDR3 bases are TGTGCCAGCAGTTACTCGCCTAGCGGGGGGGTAGATACGCAGTATTTT. As protein: CASSYSPSGGVDTQYF.

The V and J genes are TRBV4-2 and TRBJ2-5, with TRBD1 matching over 8 bases. Looked up from germline, CDR1 is LGHNA and CDR2 is YNFKEQ. With V trimmed by 4 bases and J by 11 bases, 9 bases remained unmatched. This CDR3 comprises 13 residues. Here the CDR3 reads CASSPGGEGEQYF. CDR3 DNA: TGTGCCAGCAGCCCAGGGGGCGAGGGGGAGCAGTACTTC.

The chain joins TRBV27 to TRBJ2-4; D may match TRBD1 or TRBD2 (5 bases each). There are 16 residues in the CDR3. Germline CDR1 MNHEY, CDR2 SMNVEV (reference sequence). The V end lost 5 bases, the J end lost 3 bases, and 17 bases lay between the germline ends. The CDR3 coding sequence is TGTGCCAGCAGTACTCCGTGGGGGATAGGCAAAAACATTCAGTACTTC. Translating gives CASSTPWGIGKNIQYF.

The chain has TRBV7-2 and TRBJ2-3; 12 bases agree with TRBD2. V trimming: 3 bases; J trimming: 0 bases; junction bases outside the gene matches: 7. Germline loops: CDR1 SGHTA, CDR2 FQGNSA. This CDR3 has 18 amino acids. CDR3 coding DNA: TGTGCCAGCAGCTTGAGGACTAGCGGGGCGTCTAGCACAGATACGCAGTATTTT. It encodes CASSLRTSGASSTDTQYF.

Notes on this clone: This sample also contains other DNA sequences that code for the same CDR3. V gene TRBV5-1 combines with J gene TRBJ2-5; D call uncertain. The germline V gene encodes CDR1 SGHRS and CDR2 YFSETQ. The CDR3 is made up of 14 amino acids. The ends were cut back, 4 bases at V and 3 bases at J, with 13 bases in the middle. The CDR3 loop is CASSPGGAEETQYF. CDR3 DNA: TGCGCCAGCAGCCCGGGTGGCGCAGAAGAGACCCAGTACTTC.

The chain carries TRBV11-2 and TRBJ2-1; maybe TRBD1 (6 bases). With 5 bases removed from V and 2 bases from J, the gap between germline ends came to 13 bases. The V gene's germline CDR1 is SGHAT and CDR2 FQNNGV. There are 15 residues in the CDR3. This chain's CDR3 is CASSPQGITYNEQFF. CDR3 nucleotide sequence: TGTGCCAGCAGCCCTCAGGGGATAACCTACAATGAGCAGTTCTTC.

The V gene is TRBV5-5, the J gene TRBJ1-5; D not certain. Germline-derived CDR1 and CDR2 are SGHKS and YYEKEE (reference sequence). Trimming took off 5 bases at V and 6 bases at J, with 18 bases between the two ends. The CDR3 contains 15 residues. CDR3 sequence (DNA): TGTGCCAGCAGTGATGGGGTAAATCGGATTCAGCCCCAGCATTTT. Translation: CASSDGVNRIQPQHF.

The CDR3 nucleotides read TGTGCCAGCAGCTACCCTGGGAGACCCCACTTTGGCGAGCAGTACTTC. Encoded protein: CASSYPGRPHFGEQYF. The chain couples TRBV28 to TRBJ2-7; D is possibly TRBD2 (5 bases). This CDR3 is built from 16 residues. Germline CDR1 and CDR2: MDHEN and SYDVKM. V gave up 6 bases and J gave up 6 bases, with 24 bases separating them.

This clone was picked up a small number of times. The chain couples TRBV20-1 to TRBJ1-5; tentative D call: TRBD1 (5 bases). Germline loops: CDR1 DFQATT, CDR2 SNEGSKA (reference sequence). The CDR3 is 11 residues long. Trimming stripped 5 bases from V and 10 bases from J, with 12 bases between. This chain's CDR3 is CSAYSGGPQHF. The CDR3 DNA follows: TGCAGTGCTTACTCGGGGGGTCCCCAGCATTTT.

The chain employs TRBV7-8 and TRBJ1-5; 7 bases agree with TRBD1. Germline CDR1 reads SGHVS; CDR2 reads FQNEAQ. After removal of 4 bases from V and 6 bases from J, the junction contained 6 bases not matched to a gene. The length of the CDR3 is 14 residues. The CDR3 DNA is TGTGCCAGCAGCTCAACAGGGGTTCCTCAGCCCCAGCATTTT. It encodes CASSSTGVPQPQHF.

The chain carries TRBV4-1 and TRBJ2-3; D call uncertain. CDR3 length equals 16 residues. Germline-derived CDR1 and CDR2 are MGHRA and YSYEKL. V was clipped by 1 base and J by 0 bases, with 11 bases between them. CDR3 in DNA: TGCGCCAGCAGCCAAGGGACCGGCGCTAGCACAGATACGCAGTATTTT. Its protein is CASSQGTGASTDTQYF.

This clone was found once. The J gene is TRBJ1-2, the V gene TRBV7-2; D not certain. Per germline, CDR1 SGHTA and CDR2 FQGNSA. This CDR3 region has 15 residues. V dropped 1 base and J dropped 7 bases, with 16 bases sitting between them. In DNA form, the CDR3 reads TGTGCCAGCAGCTTAGGTACAGCTTTTACCAGTGGCTACACCTTC. It specifies CASSLGTAFTSGYTF.

This clone was observed a handful of times. The chain employs TRBV27 and TRBJ2-2, with 7 bases identical to TRBD1. Trimming removed 2 bases from V and 4 bases from J; junction bases left unmatched: 7. CDR3 length: 16 amino acids. The V gene's germline CDR1 is MNHEY and CDR2 SMNVEV (reference sequence). The chain's CDR3 is CASSLRQGVGTGELFF. In nucleotides, the CDR3 is TGTGCCAGCAGTTTAAGGCAGGGGGTAGGCACCGGGGAGCTGTTTTTT.